A single sample is the source of the 25 T cell receptor beta chains below, sequenced in a study of regulatory T cells in long-lasting Graves disease. Documented time point: newly diagnosed GD, antithyroid drugs for less than 3 months. PBMC RNA was the source of the TCR library. Arm-PCR of CDR3 regions and iRepertoire HTBI primers were used to build TCR beta libraries. MiXCR, applied by TCRdb to the multiplex PCR reads, yields one record per CDR3 protein. The table lists hundreds of thousands of distinct CDR3 sequences, about 14% of them singletons, with roughly 10% in the top ten. These data also formed part of another study, on T cells in Graves' hyperthyroidism and ophthalmopathy.

The specimen was peripheral blood mononuclear cells (PBMCs), collected at new diagnosis, from a patient treated with antithyroid drugs. These TCRs come from a young man with Graves disease.

The J gene is TRBJ2-3, the V gene TRBV7-8; D is ambiguous. CDR1 and CDR2 from the germline V gene are SGHVS and FQNEAQ. V was cut by 7 bases and J by 0 bases, with 11 bases left in between. The CDR3 is 14 residues long. Written as DNA, the CDR3 is TGTGCCAGCATCTCTACACCTAGCACAGATACGCAGTATTTT. Its translation is CASISTPSTDTQYF.

This clonotype was seen many times. This chain connects TRBV2 to TRBJ2-7; 8 bases agree with TRBD1. CDR3 length: 12 amino acids. Germline lookup yields CDR1 SNHLY and CDR2 FYNNEI. Germline trimming cut 4 bases from V and 7 bases from J; bases unmatched to any gene: 3. CDR3 amino acids: CASSARGREQYF. In DNA, the CDR3 is TGTGCCAGCAGTGCCAGGGGGCGGGAGCAGTACTTC.

In its sample, this clonotype was seen once. CDR3 sequence: CASSLPPVHEKLFF. CDR3 nucleotide sequence: TGTGCCAGCAGCTTACCCCCGGTACATGAAAAACTGTTTTTT. The chain joins TRBV7-9 to TRBJ1-4, with unresolved D. The CDR3 is 14 amino acids. Between the trimmed V and J ends, which lost 2 bases and 6 bases, there was a span of 10 bases. Germline V gene data show CDR1 as SEHNR and CDR2 as FQNEAQ (reference sequence). Full variable domain (rest looked up from reference TRBV7-9 and TRBJ1-4): DTGVSQNPRHKITKRGQNVTFRCDPISEHNRLYWYRQTLGQGPEFLTYFQNEAQLEKSRLLSDRFSAERPKGSFSTLEIQRTEQGDSAMYLCASSLPPVHEKLFFGSGTQLSVL.

The V call is TRBV7-9, the J call TRBJ1-1, with 7 bases matching TRBD1. Trimming removed 10 bases from V and 2 bases from J; junction bases left unmatched: 4. Germline lookup yields CDR1 SEHNR and CDR2 FQNEAQ (reference sequence). This CDR3 contains 12 residues. The CDR3 DNA reads TGTGCCACCCGACAGGGCAACACTGAAGCTTTCTTT. It encodes CATRQGNTEAFF.

This clonotype was observed a few times. V gene TRBV5-6 combines with J gene TRBJ1-2, with 7 bases identical to TRBD1. Trimming cost V 4 bases and J 4 bases; bases outside gene matches: 7. Germline CDR1 and CDR2: SGHDT and YYEEEE. This CDR3 has 14 amino acids. CDR3 loop: CASSLPAGGYGYTF. The DNA for the CDR3 is TGTGCCAGCAGCCTGCCCGCAGGGGGCTATGGCTACACCTTC.

The chain has TRBV2 and TRBJ2-5; D may be TRBD1 (7 bases). With 8 bases removed from V and 0 bases from J, the gap between germline ends came to 13 bases. Germline V CDR1 and CDR2: SNHLY, FYNNEI. The CDR3 contains 14 residues. The DNA of the CDR3 is TGTGCCAGCTCAGGGGGGCACAACCAAGAGACCCAGTACTTC. It yields the protein CASSGGHNQETQYF.

This clonotype came up many times. An end of the junction differs from the germline gene, which may be a read error. The chain uses TRBV15 and TRBJ1-1; D remains ambiguous. This CDR3 is 15 amino acids long. Germline loops: CDR1 LNHNV, CDR2 YYDKDF (reference sequence). The CDR3 DNA is TGTGCCACCAGCAGGGTGTTGGGCATTAACACTGAAGTTTTCTTT. Protein: CATSRVLGINTEVFF.

This clonotype was counted once. This sequence joins TRBV20-1 and TRBJ1-5; D not certain. This CDR3 is 13 amino acids long. The V end lost 0 bases, the J end lost 5 bases, and 8 bases lay between the germline ends. The V gene's germline CDR1 is DFQATT and CDR2 SNEGSKA (reference sequence). CDR3 region: CSARDQMYQPQHF. CDR3 in DNA: TGCAGTGCTAGAGATCAGATGTATCAGCCCCAGCATTTT.

This clonotype was found many times. CDR3 nucleotide sequence: TGTGCCAGCAGCTCCCCCTGGGGGGGCAGCACAGATACGCAGTATTTT. It yields the protein CASSSPWGGSTDTQYF. The chain combines TRBV12-3 or TRBV12-4 with TRBJ2-3; a possible D gene is TRBD2 (7 bases). Trimming removed 6 bases at V and 0 bases at J, with 16 bases between. This CDR3 contains 16 residues.

The V gene is TRBV19, the J gene TRBJ2-3; 11 nucleotides match TRBD2. Per germline, CDR1 LNHDA and CDR2 SQIVND (reference sequence). With V trimmed by 6 bases and J by 3 bases, 2 bases remained unmatched. The CDR3 is made up of 14 amino acids. CDR3 nucleotides: TGTGCCAGTAGCGGGACTAGCGGTACAGATACGCAGTATTTT. Its protein is CASSGTSGTDTQYF. The whole variable domain, filled in from reference TRBV19 and TRBJ2-3, reads DGGITQSPKYLFRKEGQNVTLSCEQNLNHDAMYWYRQDPGQGLRLIYYSQIVNDFQKGDIAEGYSVSREKKESFPLTVTSAQKNPTAFYLCASSGTSGTDTQYFGPGTRLTVL.

This clonotype was counted many times. The chain employs TRBV11-1 and TRBJ2-3; D call uncertain. Germline V gene lookup returns CDR1 SGHAT and CDR2 FQDESV (reference sequence). Between the trimmed V and J ends, which lost 2 bases and 4 bases, there was a span of 10 bases. This CDR3 has 14 amino acids. The CDR3 DNA is TGTGCCAGCAGCTTAAATTCGGCGTCAGATACGCAGTATTTT. Its protein is CASSLNSASDTQYF.

CDR3 sequence (DNA): TGTGCCAGCAGCTTAGCCCGGAGCCCCCACGAGCAGTACTTC. Its translation is CASSLARSPHEQYF. This chain connects TRBV13 to TRBJ2-7; D is uncertain. In germline, CDR1 is PRHDT, CDR2 FYEKMQ (reference sequence). V shed 1 base and J shed 5 bases, with 12 bases lying between them. This CDR3 is built from 14 residues. The full variable domain, in which reference TRBV13 and TRBJ2-7 provide the parts outside the CDR3, is AAGVIQSPRHLIKEKRETATLKCYPIPRHDTVYWYQQGPGQDPQFLISFYEKMQSDKGSIPDRFSAQQFSDYHSELNMSSLELGDSALYFCASSLARSPHEQYFGPGTRLTVT.

This clonotype was observed at least ten times. V gene TRBV9 combines with J gene TRBJ1-5; the D is unclear. Trimming shortened V by 4 bases and J by 4 bases, and 9 bases separated the two germline ends. The CDR3 is 13 residues long. From germline, CDR1 is SGDLS and CDR2 YYNGEE. The CDR3 nucleotides are TGTGCCAGCAGCTTTCACGGGAATCAGCCCCAGCATTTT. It specifies CASSFHGNQPQHF.

This clonotype was observed a few times. This rearrangement joins TRBV27 to TRBJ1-2, with 8 bases that match TRBD1. The germline V gene has CDR1 MNHEY and CDR2 SMNVEV (reference sequence). V was clipped by 5 bases and J by 8 bases; unmatched bases: 7. CDR3 size: 13 residues. The DNA for the CDR3 is TGTGCCAGCAGTCCCCTCGGACAGGGAGGCTACACCTTC. Translating it yields CASSPLGQGGYTF.

V and J are TRBV7-2 and TRBJ2-7; unclear D gene. The V gene lost 3 bases and the J gene lost 2 bases, with 14 bases spanning the gap. The germline CDR1 and CDR2 sequences are SGHTA and FQGNSA. CDR3 length equals 15 residues. CDR3 amino acids: CASSFDLPITYEQYF. CDR3 in DNA: TGTGCCAGCAGCTTCGACCTTCCCATTACCTACGAGCAGTACTTC.

This clonotype has ten or more counts. The chain employs TRBV11-3 and TRBJ2-3; no reliable D call. Per germline, CDR1 SGHNT and CDR2 YENEEA. The CDR3 is made up of 14 amino acids. The ends were cut back, 4 bases at V and 5 bases at J, with 13 bases in the middle. This CDR3 is CASSSGFWGDTQYF. As DNA, the CDR3 is TGTGCCAGCAGCTCTGGGTTCTGGGGAGATACGCAGTATTTT.

This clonotype was detected many times. The V and J genes are TRBV9 and TRBJ2-7; TRBD2 agrees at 11 bases. V trimming: 3 bases; J trimming: 6 bases; junction bases outside the gene matches: 8. This CDR3 has 15 amino acids. Germline V gene data show CDR1 as SGDLS and CDR2 as YYNGEE. CDR3 region: CASSESELAGVEQYF. As DNA, the CDR3 is TGTGCCAGCAGCGAGTCGGAACTAGCGGGGGTCGAGCAGTACTTC.

This clonotype showed up just a few times. The junction differs from germline at one of its ends, possibly a read error. The chain recombines TRBV29-1 with TRBJ2-7; TRBD2 matches 9 bases. Germline V lookup: CDR1 SQVTM, CDR2 ANQGSEA. This CDR3 has 14 amino acids. Here the CDR3 reads CSVTSGRIDYGQYF. The DNA for the CDR3 is TGCAGCGTGACGAGCGGGAGGATTGACTACGGGCAGTACTTC.

The chain carries TRBV5-1 and TRBJ2-5; no clear D gene. Trimming stripped 1 base from V and 5 bases from J, with 12 bases between. Looked up from germline, CDR1 is SGHRS and CDR2 is YFSETQ. This CDR3 is 14 amino acids long. The CDR3 coding sequence is TGCGCCAGCAGCTTGATAGAAGCGATGGAGACCCAGTACTTC. Protein: CASSLIEAMETQYF. The full variable domain, its missing parts supplied by reference TRBV5-1 and TRBJ2-5, is KAGVTQTPRYLIKTRGQQVTLSCSPISGHRSVSWYQQTPGQGLQFLFEYFSETQRNKGNFPGRFSGRQFSNSRSEMNVSTLELGDSALYLCASSLIEAMETQYFGPGTRLLVL.

As concerns this clonotype: The junction departs from germline at one end; a sequencing error may be responsible. The genes are TRBV12-3 or TRBV12-4 and TRBJ2-3; D possibly corresponds to TRBD1 (5 bases). The CDR3 is 14 residues long. CDR3 sequence (DNA): TGTGCCAGCAGAGGTCAGGGTCTCGCAGATATGCAGTATTTT. This translates into CASRGQGLADMQYF.

This clonotype was found many times. V is TRBV7-2 and J is TRBJ1-2; no definite D call. The CDR3 spans 12 residues. The germline V gene has CDR1 SGHTA and CDR2 FQGNSA. The V and J ends lost 5 bases and 3 bases respectively, with 7 bases between them. CDR3 protein: CASSGSYYGYTF. For the CDR3, the DNA is TGTGCCAGCAGCGGGAGTTACTATGGCTACACCTTC.

The chain has TRBV24-1 and TRBJ2-3, with a weak D call TRBD2 (5 bases). The CDR3 covers 17 residues. V lost 3 bases, J lost 5 bases, and 20 bases lay in between. Germline V gives CDR1 KGHDR, CDR2 SFDVKD. This CDR3 is CATSDLRTGELGDTQYF. The CDR3 DNA reads as TGTGCCACCAGTGATCTCAGGACTGGAGAGCTTGGAGATACGCAGTATTTT.

This clonotype was observed at least ten times. The V call is TRBV12-3 or TRBV12-4, the J call TRBJ1-5, with 8 bases aligning to TRBD1. This CDR3 contains 17 residues. Unmatched junction bases numbered 4, after V lost 0 bases and J lost 0 bases. The CDR3: CASSLATGAYSNQPQHF. CDR3 sequence (DNA): TGTGCCAGCAGTTTAGCGACAGGGGCATATAGCAATCAGCCCCAGCATTTT.

The rearrangement links TRBV20-1 to TRBJ2-3, with D unclear. V was cut by 2 bases and J by 1 base, with 10 bases left in between. The CDR3 spans 14 residues. The germline V gene has CDR1 DFQATT and CDR2 SNEGSKA (reference sequence). The CDR3: CSARSDRGTDTQYF. The CDR3 DNA follows: TGCAGTGCTAGATCCGACCGCGGCACAGATACGCAGTATTTT.

This clonotype was observed many times. J is TRBJ2-2 and V is TRBV20-1, with no clear D. CDR1 is DFQATT and CDR2 is SNEGSKA in the germline V gene (reference sequence). The V and J ends lost 0 bases and 4 bases respectively, with 6 bases between them. The CDR3 spans 13 residues. CDR3: CSARDHRTGELFF. As DNA, the CDR3 is TGCAGTGCTAGAGATCACCGCACCGGGGAGCTGTTTTTT.